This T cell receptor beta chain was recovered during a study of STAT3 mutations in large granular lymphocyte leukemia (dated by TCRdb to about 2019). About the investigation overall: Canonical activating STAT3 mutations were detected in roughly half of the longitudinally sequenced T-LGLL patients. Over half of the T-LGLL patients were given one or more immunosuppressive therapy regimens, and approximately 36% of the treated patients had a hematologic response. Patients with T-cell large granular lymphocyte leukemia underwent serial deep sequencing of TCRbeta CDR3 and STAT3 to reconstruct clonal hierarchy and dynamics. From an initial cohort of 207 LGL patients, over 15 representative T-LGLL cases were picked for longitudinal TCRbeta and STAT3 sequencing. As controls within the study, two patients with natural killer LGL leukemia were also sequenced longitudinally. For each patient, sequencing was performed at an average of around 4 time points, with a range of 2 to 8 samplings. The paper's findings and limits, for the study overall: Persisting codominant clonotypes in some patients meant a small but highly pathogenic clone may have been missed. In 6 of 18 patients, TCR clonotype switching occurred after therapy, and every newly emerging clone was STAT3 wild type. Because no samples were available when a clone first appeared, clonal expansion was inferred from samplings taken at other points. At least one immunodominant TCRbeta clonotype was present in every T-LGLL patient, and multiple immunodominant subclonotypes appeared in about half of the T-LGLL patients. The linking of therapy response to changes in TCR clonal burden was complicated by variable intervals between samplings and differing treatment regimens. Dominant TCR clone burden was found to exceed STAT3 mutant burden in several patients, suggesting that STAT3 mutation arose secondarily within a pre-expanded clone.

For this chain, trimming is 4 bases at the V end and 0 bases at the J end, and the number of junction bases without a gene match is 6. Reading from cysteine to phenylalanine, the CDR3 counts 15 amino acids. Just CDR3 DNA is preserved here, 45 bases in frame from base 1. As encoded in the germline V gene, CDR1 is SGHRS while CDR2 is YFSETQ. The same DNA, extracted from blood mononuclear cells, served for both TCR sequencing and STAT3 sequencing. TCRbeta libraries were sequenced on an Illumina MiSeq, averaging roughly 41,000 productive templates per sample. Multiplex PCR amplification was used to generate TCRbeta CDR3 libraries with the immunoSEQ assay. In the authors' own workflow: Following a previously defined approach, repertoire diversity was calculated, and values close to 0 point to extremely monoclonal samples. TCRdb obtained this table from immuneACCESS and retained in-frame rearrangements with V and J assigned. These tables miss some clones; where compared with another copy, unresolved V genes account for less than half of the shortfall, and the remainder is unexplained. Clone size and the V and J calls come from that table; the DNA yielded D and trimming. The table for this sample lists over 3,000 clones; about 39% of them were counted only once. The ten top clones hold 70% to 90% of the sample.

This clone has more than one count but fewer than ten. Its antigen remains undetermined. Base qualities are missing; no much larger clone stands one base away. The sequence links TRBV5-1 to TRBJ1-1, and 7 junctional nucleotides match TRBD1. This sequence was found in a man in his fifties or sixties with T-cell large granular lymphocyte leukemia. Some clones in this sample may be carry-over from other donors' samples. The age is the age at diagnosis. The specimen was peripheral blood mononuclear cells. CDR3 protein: CASSSGQAMNTEAFF. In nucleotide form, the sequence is TGCGCCAGCAGCAGCGGACAGGCTATGAACACTGAAGCTTTCTTT.